The 7 T cell receptor beta chains reported below all come from one sample, sequenced in a study of circulating CD8 cells and anti-PD-1 response in melanoma. Sorting of live CD3+CD8+TCRalphabeta+ cells by PD-1 and/or TIGIT gave four subsets. TCR libraries were prepared from 15 ng of total RNA with the QIAseq Immune Repertoire TCR panel. TCRdb processed the reads anew with MiXCR; each CDR3 protein has one entry. The sample has about 530 distinct CDR3 sequences; more than 10% are singletons. Material: CD8+ T cells from PBMCs, obtained at baseline or after one month of anti-PD-1 therapy (not recorded which). These receptors all stem from a human donor with melanoma.

This clonotype rates as large. The V gene is TRBV7-2, the J gene TRBJ1-1; no firm D call. This CDR3 is 15 amino acids long. The ends were cut back, 4 bases at V and 2 bases at J, with 14 bases in the middle. Looked up from germline, CDR1 is SGHTA and CDR2 is FQGNSA. The CDR3 region is CASSSRVWVNTEAFF. The CDR3 DNA is TGTGCCAGCAGCTCGAGGGTCTGGGTTAACACTGAAGCTTTCTTT.

This clonotype is medium-sized (0.01 to 0.1%). The chain carries TRBV19 and TRBJ1-1; 7 bases fit TRBD1. The CDR3 loop spans 12 amino acids. Germline values: CDR1 LNHDA, CDR2 SQIVND (reference sequence). V lost 5 bases and J lost 8; bases outside the gene matches: 5. CDR3 protein: CASSPRDREAFF. CDR3 nucleotides: TGTGCCAGTAGTCCCCGGGACAGAGAAGCTTTCTTT.

Sample share makes this clonotype large. The chain combines TRBV29-1 with TRBJ1-2; 10 nucleotides agree with TRBD1. The J segment lost 4 bases and the V segment lost 6 bases, leaving 11 bases of the junction unmatched. CDR1 SQVTM and CDR2 ANQGSEA come from the germline V gene. This CDR3 comprises 15 residues. DNA of the CDR3: TGCAGCGTCGAATTGGGGGACAGGGGATCCTATGGCTACACCTTC. Protein product: CSVELGDRGSYGYTF.

This clonotype ranks as large. The chain uses TRBV19 and TRBJ2-7, with D possibly being TRBD2 (6 bases). The CDR3 extends over 15 amino acids. CDR1 LNHDA and CDR2 SQIVND come from the germline V gene (reference sequence). Between the trimmed V and J ends, which lost 1 base and 0 bases, there was a span of 10 bases. The CDR3 loop reads CASSIVGGISYEQYF. The CDR3 DNA is TGTGCCAGTAGTATAGTAGGAGGGATCTCCTACGAGCAGTACTTC.

By its share, this clonotype is medium-sized. The chain is built from TRBV5-6 and TRBJ2-7; D is undetermined. The germline V and J ends were trimmed by 3 bases and 3 bases, with 4 bases remaining between them. Germline loops: CDR1 SGHDT, CDR2 YYEEEE. The CDR3 length is 11 residues. CDR3 coding DNA: TGTGCCAGCAGCTCAGACTACGAGCAGTACTTC. Translated: CASSSDYEQYF.

In this sample, this clonotype turned up a few times. V gene TRBV19 combines with J gene TRBJ1-1; D possibly corresponds to TRBD1 (5 bases). Trimming took 2 bases from V and 4 from J, leaving 11 bases between them. The length of the CDR3 is 14 residues. The V gene's germline CDR1 is LNHDA and CDR2 SQIVND (reference sequence). CDR3 sequence (DNA): TGTGCCAGTAGTATAAGTCAGGGCGGCACTGAAGCTTTCTTT. The encoded protein is CASSISQGGTEAFF.

By sample share, this clonotype is large (0.1 to 1%). V usage is TRBV29-1 and J usage is TRBJ1-5; TRBD1 might be the D (6 bases). Looked up from germline, CDR1 is SQVTM and CDR2 is ANQGSEA. Trimming pared 5 bases from V and 0 bases from J, leaving 11 bases between. The CDR3 spans 14 residues. CDR3 sequence reads: CSVSDRYSNQPQHF. CDR3 sequence (DNA): TGCAGCGTTTCGGACAGATATAGCAATCAGCCCCAGCATTTT.